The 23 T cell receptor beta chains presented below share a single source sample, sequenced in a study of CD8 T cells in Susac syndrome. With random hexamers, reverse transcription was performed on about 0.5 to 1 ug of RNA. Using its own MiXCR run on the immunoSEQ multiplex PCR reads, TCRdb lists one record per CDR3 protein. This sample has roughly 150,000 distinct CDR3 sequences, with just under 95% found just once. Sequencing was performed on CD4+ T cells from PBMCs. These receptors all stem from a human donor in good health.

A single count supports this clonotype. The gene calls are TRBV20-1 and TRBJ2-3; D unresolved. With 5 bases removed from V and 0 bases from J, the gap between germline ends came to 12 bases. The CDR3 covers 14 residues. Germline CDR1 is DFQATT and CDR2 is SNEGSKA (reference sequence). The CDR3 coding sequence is TGCAGTGCTGCATACTCTGCTAGCACAGATACGCAGTATTTT. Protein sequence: CSAAYSASTDTQYF.

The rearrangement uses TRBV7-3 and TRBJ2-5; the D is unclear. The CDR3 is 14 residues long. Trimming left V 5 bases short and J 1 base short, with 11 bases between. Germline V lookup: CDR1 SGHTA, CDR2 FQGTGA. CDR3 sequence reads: CASSQAAAQETQYF. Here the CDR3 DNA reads TGTGCCAGCAGCCAGGCCGCGGCCCAAGAGACCCAGTACTTC.

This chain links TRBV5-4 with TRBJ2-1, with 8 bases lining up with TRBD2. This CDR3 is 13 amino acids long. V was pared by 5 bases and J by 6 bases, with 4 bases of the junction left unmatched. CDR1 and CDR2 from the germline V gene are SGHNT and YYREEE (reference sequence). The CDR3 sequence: CASSPLAGNEQFF. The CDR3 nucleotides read TGTGCCAGCAGTCCTCTAGCGGGCAATGAGCAGTTCTTC.

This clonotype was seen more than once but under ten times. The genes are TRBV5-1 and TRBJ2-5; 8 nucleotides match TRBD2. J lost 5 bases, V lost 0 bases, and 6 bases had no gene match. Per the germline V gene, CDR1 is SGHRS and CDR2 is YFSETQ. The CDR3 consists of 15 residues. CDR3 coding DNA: TGCGCCAGCAGCTTGGACGGGGGGGCGTGGGAGACCCAGTACTTC. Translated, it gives CASSLDGGAWETQYF.

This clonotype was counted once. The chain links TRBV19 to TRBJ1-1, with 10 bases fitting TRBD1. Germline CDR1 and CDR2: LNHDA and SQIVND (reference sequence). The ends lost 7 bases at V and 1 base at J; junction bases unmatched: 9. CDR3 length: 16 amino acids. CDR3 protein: CASNDRGRIRNTEAFF. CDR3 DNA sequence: TGTGCCAGTAATGACAGGGGGCGGATTCGGAACACTGAAGCTTTCTTT.

CDR3 nucleotides: TGCGCCAGCAGCCTGGGACAGGAGTACAATGAGCAGTTCTTC. Protein sequence: CASSLGQEYNEQFF. This chain joins TRBV5-1 and TRBJ2-1, with TRBD1 identical over 8 bases. The CDR3 is made up of 14 amino acids. V was clipped by 4 bases and J by 4 bases; unmatched bases: 4. Germline values: CDR1 SGHRS, CDR2 YFSETQ.

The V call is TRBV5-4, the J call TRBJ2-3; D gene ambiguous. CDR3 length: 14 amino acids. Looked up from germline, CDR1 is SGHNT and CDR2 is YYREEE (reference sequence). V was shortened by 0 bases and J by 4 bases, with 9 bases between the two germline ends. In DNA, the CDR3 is TGTGCCAGCAGCTTGGTTGGCGTGGCAGATACGCAGTATTTT. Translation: CASSLVGVADTQYF.

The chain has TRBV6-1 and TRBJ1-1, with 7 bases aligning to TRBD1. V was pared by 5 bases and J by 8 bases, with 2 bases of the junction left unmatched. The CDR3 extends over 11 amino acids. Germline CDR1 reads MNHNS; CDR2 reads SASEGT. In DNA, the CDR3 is TGTGCCAGCAGTCGGACAGGAGAAGCTTTCTTT. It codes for CASSRTGEAFF.

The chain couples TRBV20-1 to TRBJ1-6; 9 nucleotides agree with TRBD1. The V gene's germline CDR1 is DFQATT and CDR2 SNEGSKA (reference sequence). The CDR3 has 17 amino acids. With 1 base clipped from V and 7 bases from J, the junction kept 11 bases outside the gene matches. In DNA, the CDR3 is TGCAGTGCTAGAGGGACCACCGGGACAGGGCGGAATTCACCCCTCCACTTT. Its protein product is CSARGTTGTGRNSPLHF.

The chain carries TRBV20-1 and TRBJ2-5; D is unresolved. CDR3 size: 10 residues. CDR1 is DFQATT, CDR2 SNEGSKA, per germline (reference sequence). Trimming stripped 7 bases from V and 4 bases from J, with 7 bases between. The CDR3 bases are TGCAGTGGCTTCCGAGAGACCCAGTACTTC. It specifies CSGFRETQYF.

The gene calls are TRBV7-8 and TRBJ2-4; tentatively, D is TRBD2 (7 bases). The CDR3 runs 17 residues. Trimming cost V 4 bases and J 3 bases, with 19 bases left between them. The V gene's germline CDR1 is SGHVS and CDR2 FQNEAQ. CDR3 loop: CASSSLWGGRGKNIQYF. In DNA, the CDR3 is TGTGCCAGCAGCTCCCTCTGGGGGGGCCGGGGCAAAAACATTCAGTACTTC.

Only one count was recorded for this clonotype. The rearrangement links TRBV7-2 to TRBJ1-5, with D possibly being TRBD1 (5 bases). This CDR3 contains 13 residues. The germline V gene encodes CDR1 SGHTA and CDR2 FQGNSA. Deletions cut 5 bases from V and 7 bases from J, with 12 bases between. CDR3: CASSILGEQPQHF. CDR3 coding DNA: TGTGCCAGCAGCATACTAGGGGAGCAGCCCCAGCATTTT.

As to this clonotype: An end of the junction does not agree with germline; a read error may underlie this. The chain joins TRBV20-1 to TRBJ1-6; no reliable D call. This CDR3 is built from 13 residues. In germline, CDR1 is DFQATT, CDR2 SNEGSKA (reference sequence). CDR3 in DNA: TGCAGTACTAGAGGTAACATCAATTCACCCCTCCACTTT. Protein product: CSTRGNINSPLHF.

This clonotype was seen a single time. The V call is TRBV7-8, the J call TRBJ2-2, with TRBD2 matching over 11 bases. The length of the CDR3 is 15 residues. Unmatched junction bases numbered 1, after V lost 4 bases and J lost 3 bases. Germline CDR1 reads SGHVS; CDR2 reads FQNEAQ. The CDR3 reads CASSWGLADTGELFF. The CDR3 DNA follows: TGTGCCAGCAGCTGGGGACTAGCGGACACCGGGGAGCTGTTTTTT.

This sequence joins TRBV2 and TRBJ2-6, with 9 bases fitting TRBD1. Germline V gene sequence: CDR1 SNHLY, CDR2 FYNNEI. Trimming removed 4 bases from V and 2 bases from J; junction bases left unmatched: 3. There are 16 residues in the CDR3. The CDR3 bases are TGTGCCAGCAGTGTACAGGGGGCTACTGGGGCCAACGTCCTGACTTTC. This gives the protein CASSVQGATGANVLTF.

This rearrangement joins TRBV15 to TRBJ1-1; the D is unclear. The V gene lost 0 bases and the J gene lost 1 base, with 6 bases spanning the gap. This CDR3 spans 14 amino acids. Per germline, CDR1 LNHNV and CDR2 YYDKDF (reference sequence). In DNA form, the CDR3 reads TGTGCCACCAGCAGAGATGGGCGGAACACTGAAGCTTTCTTT. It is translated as CATSRDGRNTEAFF.

The CDR3 DNA follows: TGTGCCAGCTGGCAGGGGGCGCAGGGCACTGAAGCTTTCTTT. This gives the protein CASWQGAQGTEAFF. The chain carries TRBV18 and TRBJ1-1; TRBD1 matches 8 bases. The trim removed 7 bases at V and 4 bases at J, leaving 8 bases unmatched. Germline values: CDR1 KGHSH, CDR2 LQKENI. The CDR3 contains 14 residues.

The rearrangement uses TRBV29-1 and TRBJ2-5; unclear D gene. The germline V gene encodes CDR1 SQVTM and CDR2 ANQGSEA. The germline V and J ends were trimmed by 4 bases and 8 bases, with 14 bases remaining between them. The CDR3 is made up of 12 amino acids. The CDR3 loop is CSVATVGRTQYF. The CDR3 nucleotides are TGCAGCGTTGCAACTGTCGGTAGAACCCAGTACTTC.

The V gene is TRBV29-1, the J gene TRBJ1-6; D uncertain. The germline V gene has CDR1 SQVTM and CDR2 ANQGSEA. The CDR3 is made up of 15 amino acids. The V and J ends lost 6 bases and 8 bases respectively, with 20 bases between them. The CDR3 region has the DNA TGCAGCGTGGGCACCCGGGAGACGGGAGATTCACCCCTCCACTTT. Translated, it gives CSVGTRETGDSPLHF.

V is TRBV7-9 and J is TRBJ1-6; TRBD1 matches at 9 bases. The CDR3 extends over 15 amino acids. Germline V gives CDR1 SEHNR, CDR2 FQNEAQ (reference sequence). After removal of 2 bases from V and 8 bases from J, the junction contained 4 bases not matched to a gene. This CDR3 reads CASSLMGQGDSPLHF. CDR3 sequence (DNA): TGTGCCAGCAGCTTAATGGGACAGGGAGATTCACCCCTCCACTTT. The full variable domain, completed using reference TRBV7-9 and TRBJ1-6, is DTGVSQNPRHKITKRGQNVTFRCDPISEHNRLYWYRQTLGQGPEFLTYFQNEAQLEKSRLLSDRFSAERPKGSFSTLEIQRTEQGDSAMYLCASSLMGQGDSPLHFGNGTRLTVT.

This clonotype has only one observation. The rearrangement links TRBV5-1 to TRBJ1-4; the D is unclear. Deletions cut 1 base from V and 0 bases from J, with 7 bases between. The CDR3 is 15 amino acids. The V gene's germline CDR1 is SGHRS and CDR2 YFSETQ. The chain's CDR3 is CASSLSAATNEKLFF. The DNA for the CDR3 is TGCGCCAGCAGCTTGTCGGCTGCAACTAATGAAAAACTGTTTTTT.

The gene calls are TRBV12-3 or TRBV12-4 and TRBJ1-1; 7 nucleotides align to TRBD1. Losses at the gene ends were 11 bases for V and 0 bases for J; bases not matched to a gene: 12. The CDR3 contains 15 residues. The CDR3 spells CACLLGQTMNTEAFF. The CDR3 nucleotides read TGTGCCTGCCTCCTGGGACAGACCATGAACACTGAAGCTTTCTTT.

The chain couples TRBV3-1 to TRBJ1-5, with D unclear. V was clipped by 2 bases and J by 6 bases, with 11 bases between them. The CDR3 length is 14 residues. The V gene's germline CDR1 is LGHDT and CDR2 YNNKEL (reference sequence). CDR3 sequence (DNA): TGTGCCAGCAGCCAAACCTTGAATGGTCAGCCCCAGCATTTT. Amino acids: CASSQTLNGQPQHF.